This T cell receptor (beta chain) was captured by sequencing in a study of blood T cell repertoires in COVID-19. CDR3 length: 14 residues. Trimming took 3 bases from V and 2 from J, leaving 11 bases between them. The germline CDR1 and CDR2 sequences are MNHNS and SASEGT. Assay: immunoSEQ multiplex PCR; the TCRdb copy retains only in-frame clones and omits some. In the table there are 450,000 or so clones, 70% to 90% of which are singletons. The gene calls are TRBV6-1 and TRBJ2-7; possibly TRBD2 for D (5 bases). This receptor was obtained from a man between 18 and 35 years old with COVID-19, enrolled during active disease. Specimen: peripheral blood. CDR3 loop: CASSDAGLTYEQYF. The CDR3 DNA reads TGTGCCAGCAGTGATGCCGGACTCACCTACGAGCAGTACTTC.